This T cell receptor beta chain was found in a study of identical twins. Germline V gene sequence: CDR1 KGHSH, CDR2 LQKENI. CDR3 length: 17 amino acids. Trimming took off 5 bases at V and 4 bases at J, with 21 bases between the two ends. General study findings and limits: Clonotypes of the beta chain that were abundant in cord blood carried fewer insertions (memory repertoires showed none). Conclusions leaned on cross-sectional statistical analysis and did not track the same donors over time.

After template switching added a universal primer site, the resulting cDNA carried unique molecular identifiers. MiXCR, applied by TCRdb to the 5' RACE reads, yields one record per CDR3 protein. The table has about 240,000 distinct CDR3 sequences, about 10% seen once. This clonotype was seen a few times. The antigen is undetermined. V usage is TRBV18 and J usage is TRBJ1-5; D is possibly TRBD1 (5 bases). Sequenced: memory T cells sorted from blood. This TCR derives from a man aged 50 or older in good health. The CDR3 is CASSSYNTGTLNQPQHF. CDR3 nucleotide sequence: TGTGCCAGCTCATCGTATAACACCGGGACCTTGAATCAGCCCCAGCATTTT.